This T cell receptor beta chain comes out of a study of T cell changes during pregnancy in multiple sclerosis (dated by TCRdb to between 2018 and 2021). About the study as a whole: Changes in the T cell repertoire over the course of pregnancy were examined in this study in women with multiple sclerosis.

Inclusive of the bounding cysteine and phenylalanine, the CDR3 is 19 residues long. Solely the CDR3 DNA is kept, with 57 bases framed from the first base. According to the germline V gene (reference sequence), CDR1 reads SEHNR and CDR2 reads FQNEAQ. V is reduced by 6 bases and J by 0 bases, leaving a spacing of 27 bases between them. To note about this clone: The specificity of this receptor is unknown. The input lacks base qualities; no much larger clone sits a single base away.

The method was the immunoSEQ multiplex PCR assay. In TCRdb, the immuneACCESS table is reduced to in-frame sequences with V and J assigned. These tables do not hold every clone; where another copy was compared, an unresolved V gene accounts for under half, and the others remain unexplained. For this sample the table gives 100,000 to 140,000 clones, of which under 95% were detected only once. The top ten clones comprise 0.78% of the sample. The rearranged chain carries TRBV7-9 and TRBJ2-7; TRBD1 is perhaps the D gene, given 6 matching bases. The TCR originated in a female donor in good health, enrolled as a control in a pregnancy study. Sequencing used peripheral blood, obtained in the third trimester of pregnancy. The DNA sequence is TGTGCCAGCAGTTTGGGCTTAGGACAGTCCCTGCTTAGCTCCTACGAGCAGTACTTC. It translates to CASSLGLGQSLLSSYEQYF.